The T cell receptor beta chain described here comes from a study of T cells in Graves' hyperthyroidism and ophthalmopathy. This CDR3 is built from 16 residues. The germline V gene encodes CDR1 SGHTA and CDR2 FQGNSA. Germline trimming cut 5 bases from V and 3 bases from J; bases unmatched to any gene: 11. TCR beta CDR3 regions were amplified from RNA. A first-round RT-PCR of the TCR CDR3 used the HTBI primer set. Using its own MiXCR run on the multiplex PCR reads, TCRdb lists one record per CDR3 protein. The table lists a few hundred thousand distinct CDR3 sequences, around 14% of them singletons, with under 8% in the top ten. General study findings and limits: Blood also held most thyroid clonotypes expanded beyond 0.001.

This clonotype came up many times. No antigen is known for it. The specimen was blood. The gene calls are TRBV7-2 and TRBJ2-7; 9 nucleotides align to TRBD2. The sequence was obtained from a woman aged 25 to 39 with Graves' hyperthyroidism. The CDR3 DNA reads as TGTGCCAGCAGCCCCGAGGCGCTAGCGGGAATCTACGAGCAGTACTTC. This gives the protein CASSPEALAGIYEQYF.